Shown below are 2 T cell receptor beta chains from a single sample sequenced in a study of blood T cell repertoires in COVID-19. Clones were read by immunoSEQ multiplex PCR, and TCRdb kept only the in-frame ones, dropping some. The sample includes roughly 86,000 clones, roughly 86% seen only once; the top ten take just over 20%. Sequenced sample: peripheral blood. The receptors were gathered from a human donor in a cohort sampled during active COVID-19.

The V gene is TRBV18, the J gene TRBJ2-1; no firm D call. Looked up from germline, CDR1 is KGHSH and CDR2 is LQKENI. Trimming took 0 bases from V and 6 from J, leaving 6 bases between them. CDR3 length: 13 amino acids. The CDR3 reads CASSPPNGNEQFF. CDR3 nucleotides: TGTGCCAGCTCACCACCGAACGGCAATGAGCAGTTCTTC.

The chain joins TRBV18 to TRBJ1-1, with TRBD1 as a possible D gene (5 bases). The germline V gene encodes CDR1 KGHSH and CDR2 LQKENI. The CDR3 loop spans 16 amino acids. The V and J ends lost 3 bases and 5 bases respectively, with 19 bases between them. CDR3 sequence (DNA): TGTGCCAGCTCACCTGGGGGGAAGGGTGGGAGGACTGAAGCTTTCTTT. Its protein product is CASSPGGKGGRTEAFF.